The T cell receptor beta chain described here comes from a study of blood T cell repertoires in COVID-19. Study-level information: The origin of the acute and convalescent COVID-19 samples was the United States, Italy and Spain.

CDR3 length: 17 amino acids. The V end lost 0 bases, the J end lost 1 base, and 15 bases lay between the germline ends. Germline loops: CDR1 MNHEY, CDR2 SVGEGT. TCRdb's copy holds only in-frame clones and misses some; the assay was immunoSEQ multiplex PCR. The repertoire consists of around 72,000 clones, with about nine tenths occurring once and the leading ten covering about an eighth. V and J are TRBV6-2 or TRBV6-3 and TRBJ1-1; D unclear. This receptor was identified in a human donor with active COVID-19. The donor label of this sample is uncertain. Material: peripheral blood. CDR3 sequence reads: CASSYSNPAGRNTEAFF. The CDR3, as DNA: TGTGCCAGCAGTTACTCGAATCCGGCAGGTCGGAACACTGAAGCTTTCTTT.